The clone carrying this T cell receptor (beta chain) was detected only once. No antigen is known for it. The CDR3 consists of 15 residues. Germline-derived CDR1 and CDR2 are SGDLS and YYNGEE. Trimming cost V 4 bases and J 6 bases, with 19 bases left between them. These data are taken from a study of cytomegalovirus exposure and HLA in healthy donors. Points from the study as a whole: Subsequent analysis found a tendency for first-cohort TCR clusters to co-occur within the 120 or so validation repertoires. In vitro assays verified that three CMV-associated chains recognized CMV antigens specifically. About 150 TCR beta chains were listed as cytomegalovirus-associated.

TCRdb's copy holds only in-frame clones and misses some; the assay was immunoSEQ multiplex PCR. This table has roughly 150,000 clones, 82% appearing once. This sequence was found in a man aged 25 to 40 in good health and CMV-seropositive. Sequencing was done on a sample of PBMCs. The V gene is TRBV9, the J gene TRBJ1-1, with D perhaps matching TRBD1 (5 bases). CDR3 sequence: CASSPSGALEAEAFF. The DNA of the CDR3 is TGTGCCAGCAGCCCAAGTGGGGCCCTGGAAGCTGAAGCTTTCTTT.